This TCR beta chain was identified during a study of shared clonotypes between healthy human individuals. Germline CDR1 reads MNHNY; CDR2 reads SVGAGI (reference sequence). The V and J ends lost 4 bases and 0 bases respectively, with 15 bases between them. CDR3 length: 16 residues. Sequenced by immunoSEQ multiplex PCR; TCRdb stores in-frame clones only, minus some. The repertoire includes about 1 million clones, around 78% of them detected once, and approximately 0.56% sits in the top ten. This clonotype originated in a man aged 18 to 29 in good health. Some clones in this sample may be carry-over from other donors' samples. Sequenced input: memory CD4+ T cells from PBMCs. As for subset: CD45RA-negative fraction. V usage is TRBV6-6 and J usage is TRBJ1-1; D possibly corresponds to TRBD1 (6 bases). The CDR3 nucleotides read TGTGCCAGCAGTTTCTCCCCGGGGGCTCTGAACACTGAAGCTTTCTTT. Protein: CASSFSPGALNTEAFF.